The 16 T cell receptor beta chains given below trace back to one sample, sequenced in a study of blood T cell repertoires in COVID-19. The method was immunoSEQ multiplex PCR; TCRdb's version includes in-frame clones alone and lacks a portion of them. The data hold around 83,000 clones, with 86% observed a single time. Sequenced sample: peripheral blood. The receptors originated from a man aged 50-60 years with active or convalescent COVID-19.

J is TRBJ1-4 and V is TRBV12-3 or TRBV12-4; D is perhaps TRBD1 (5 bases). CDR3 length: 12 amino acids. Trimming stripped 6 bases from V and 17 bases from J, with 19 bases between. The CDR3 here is CASSLPGSFPFF. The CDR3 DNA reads TGTGCCAGCAGCCTTCCAGGGTCTTTTCCCTTTTTT.

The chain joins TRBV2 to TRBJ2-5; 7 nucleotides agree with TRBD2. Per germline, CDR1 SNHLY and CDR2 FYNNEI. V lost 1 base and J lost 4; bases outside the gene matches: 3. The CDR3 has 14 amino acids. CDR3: CASSEGGGRETQYF. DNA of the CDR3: TGTGCCAGCAGTGAAGGGGGCGGGAGAGAGACCCAGTACTTC.

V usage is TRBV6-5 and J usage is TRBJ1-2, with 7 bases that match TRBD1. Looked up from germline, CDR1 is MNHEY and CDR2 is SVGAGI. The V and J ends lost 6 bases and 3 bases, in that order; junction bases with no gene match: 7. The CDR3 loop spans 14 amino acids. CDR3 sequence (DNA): TGTGCCAGCAGGGGCCTGGGGACAGACTATGGCTACACCTTC. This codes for CASRGLGTDYGYTF.

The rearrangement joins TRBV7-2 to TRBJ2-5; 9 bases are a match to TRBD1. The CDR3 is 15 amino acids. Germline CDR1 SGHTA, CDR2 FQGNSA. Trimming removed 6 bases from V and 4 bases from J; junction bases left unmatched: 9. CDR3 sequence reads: CASRGGQGRGETQYF. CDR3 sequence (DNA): TGTGCCAGCAGAGGGGGACAGGGTAGGGGAGAGACCCAGTACTTC.

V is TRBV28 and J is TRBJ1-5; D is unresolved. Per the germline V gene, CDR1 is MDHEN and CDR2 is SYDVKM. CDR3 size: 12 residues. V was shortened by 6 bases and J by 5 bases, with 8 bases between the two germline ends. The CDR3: CASSFRYQPQHF. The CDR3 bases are TGTGCCAGCAGCTTTCGTTATCAGCCCCAGCATTTT.

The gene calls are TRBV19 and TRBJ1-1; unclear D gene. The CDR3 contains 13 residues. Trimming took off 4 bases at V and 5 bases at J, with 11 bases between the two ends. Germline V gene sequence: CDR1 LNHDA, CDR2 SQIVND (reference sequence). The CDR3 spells CASSTRIGTEAFF. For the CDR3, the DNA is TGTGCCAGTAGTACCAGGATAGGAACTGAAGCTTTCTTT.

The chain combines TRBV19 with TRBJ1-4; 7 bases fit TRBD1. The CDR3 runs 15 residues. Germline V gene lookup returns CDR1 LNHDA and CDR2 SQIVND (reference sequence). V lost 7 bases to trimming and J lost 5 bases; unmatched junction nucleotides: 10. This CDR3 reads CASKKGGQSNEKLFF. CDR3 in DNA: TGTGCCAGTAAGAAAGGGGGACAGTCAAATGAAAAACTGTTTTTT.

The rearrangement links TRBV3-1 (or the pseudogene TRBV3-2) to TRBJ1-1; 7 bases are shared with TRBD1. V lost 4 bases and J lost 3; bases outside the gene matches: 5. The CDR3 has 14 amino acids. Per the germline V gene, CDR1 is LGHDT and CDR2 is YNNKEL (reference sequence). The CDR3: CASSPWDSYTEAFF. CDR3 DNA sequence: TGTGCCAGCAGCCCGTGGGACAGTTACACTGAAGCTTTCTTT.

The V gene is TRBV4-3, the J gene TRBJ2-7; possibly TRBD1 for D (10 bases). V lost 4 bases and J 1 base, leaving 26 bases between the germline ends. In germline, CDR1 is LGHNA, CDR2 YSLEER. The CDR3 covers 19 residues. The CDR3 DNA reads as TGCGCCAGCAGCCTCCACCGGGACAGGGGAAGCGGGGGGTCCTACGAGCAGTACTTC. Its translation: CASSLHRDRGSGGSYEQYF.

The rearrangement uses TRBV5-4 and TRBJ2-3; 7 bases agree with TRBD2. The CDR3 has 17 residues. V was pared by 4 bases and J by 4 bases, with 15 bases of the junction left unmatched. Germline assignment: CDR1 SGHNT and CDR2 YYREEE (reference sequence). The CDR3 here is CASSGNAGGRGADTQYF. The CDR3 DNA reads TGTGCCAGCAGCGGAAACGCAGGAGGGAGGGGTGCAGATACGCAGTATTTT.

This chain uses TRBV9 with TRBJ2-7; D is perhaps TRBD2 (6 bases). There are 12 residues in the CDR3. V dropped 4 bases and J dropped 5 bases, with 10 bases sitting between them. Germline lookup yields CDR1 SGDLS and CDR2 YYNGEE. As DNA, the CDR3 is TGTGCCAGCAGCCCAAGCGGGCACGAGCAGTACTTC. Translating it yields CASSPSGHEQYF.

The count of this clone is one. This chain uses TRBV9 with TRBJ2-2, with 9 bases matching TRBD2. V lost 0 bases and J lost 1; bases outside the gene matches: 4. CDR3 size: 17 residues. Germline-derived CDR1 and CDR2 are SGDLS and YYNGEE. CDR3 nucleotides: TGTGCCAGCAGCGTAGCCCTAGCGGGGAGGAACACCGGGGAGCTGTTTTTT. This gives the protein CASSVALAGRNTGELFF. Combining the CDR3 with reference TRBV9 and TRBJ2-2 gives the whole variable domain DSGVTQTPKHLITATGQRVTLRCSPRSGDLSVYWYQQSLDQGLQFLIQYYNGEERAKGNILERFSAQQFPDLHSELNLSSLELGDSALYFCASSVALAGRNTGELFFGEGSRLTVL.

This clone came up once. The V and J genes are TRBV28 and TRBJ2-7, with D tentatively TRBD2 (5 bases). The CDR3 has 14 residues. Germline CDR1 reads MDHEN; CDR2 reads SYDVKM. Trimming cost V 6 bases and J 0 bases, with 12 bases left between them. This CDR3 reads CASSKGLSSYEQYF. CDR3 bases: TGTGCCAGCAGCAAAGGACTGAGCTCCTACGAGCAGTACTTC.

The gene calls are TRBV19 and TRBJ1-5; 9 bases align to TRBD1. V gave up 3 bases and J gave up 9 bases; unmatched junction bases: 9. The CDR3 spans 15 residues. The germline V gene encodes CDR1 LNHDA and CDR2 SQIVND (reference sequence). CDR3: CASSIGRQGEMPQHF. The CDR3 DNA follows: TGTGCCAGTAGTATTGGCAGACAGGGGGAAATGCCCCAGCATTTT.

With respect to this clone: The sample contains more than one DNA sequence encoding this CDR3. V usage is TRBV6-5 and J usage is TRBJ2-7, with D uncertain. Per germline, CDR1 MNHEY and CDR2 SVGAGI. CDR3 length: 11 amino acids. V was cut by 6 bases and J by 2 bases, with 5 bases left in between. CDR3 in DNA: TGTGCCAGCAGGGCCACCTACGAGCAGTACTTC. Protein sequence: CASRATYEQYF.

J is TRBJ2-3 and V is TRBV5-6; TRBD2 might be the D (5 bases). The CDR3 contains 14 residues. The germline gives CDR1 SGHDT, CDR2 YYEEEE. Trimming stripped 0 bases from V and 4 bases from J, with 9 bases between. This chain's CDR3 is CASSLVTSADTQYF. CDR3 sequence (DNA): TGTGCCAGCAGCTTGGTAACTAGTGCAGATACGCAGTATTTT.